A selection of T cell receptor beta chains follows, all from one sample in a study of blood T cell repertoires in COVID-19. Produced via immunoSEQ multiplex PCR; TCRdb's table is partial and in-frame only. The sample lists about 360,000 clones, 70% to 90% occurring once. The material sequenced was peripheral blood. Every receptor here comes from a human donor in a cohort sampled during active COVID-19. CDR3s include the opening cysteine and the closing phenylalanine or tryptophan. The D gene is left open where the match is weak. Only some rows state a clone size, as once, few, many or a class for expanded clones.

j_call d_call v_call clone_size cdr3_aa cdr3_nt
TRBJ2-7 TRBD1 TRBV6-5 . CASSSGTGHYEQYF TGTGCCAGCAGCTCCGGGACAGGACACTACGAGCAGTACTTC
TRBJ1-2 . TRBV28 . CASNPGQLTGARSNGYTF TGTGCCAGCAACCCGGGGCAGCTGACAGGTGCCCGCTCGAATGGCTACACCTTC
TRBJ2-2 . TRBV18 . CASSTRLGELFF TGTGCCAGCTCGACTAGACTTGGGGAGCTGTTTTTT
TRBJ2-3 TRBD2 TRBV11-3 . CASSQRLGGGSTDTQYF TGTGCCAGCAGCCAACGTCTCGGGGGAGGGAGCACAGATACGCAGTATTTT
TRBJ1-4 . TRBV5-1 . CASRTGSNEKLFF TGCGCCAGCAGAACAGGGTCTAATGAAAAACTGTTTTTT
TRBJ2-7 TRBD2 TRBV3-1/TRBV3-2 . CASSQGLAGGPYEQYF TGTGCCAGCAGCCAAGGTCTAGCGGGGGGTCCCTACGAGCAGTACTTC
TRBJ1-1 . TRBV19 few CASRGGFGGNTEAFF TGTGCCAGTCGGGGGGGCTTCGGTGGGAACACTGAAGCTTTCTTT
TRBJ1-2 TRBD1 TRBV4-2 . CASSQDLRTGEIYGYTF TGTGCCAGCAGCCAAGATCTCCGGACAGGGGAGATCTATGGCTACACCTTC
TRBJ1-3 TRBD1 TRBV10-3 . CAISLGQARGNTIYF TGTGCCATCAGCCTTGGACAGGCAAGAGGAAACACCATATATTTT
TRBJ2-5 TRBD2 TRBV7-9 . CASSLNRTRTQETQYF TGTGCCAGCAGCCTAAATAGGACTAGGACCCAAGAGACCCAGTACTTC
TRBJ2-7 . TRBV7-2 . CASSSQAGGSSYEQYF TGTGCCAGCAGCTCCCAAGCTGGGGGGAGCTCCTACGAGCAGTACTTC
TRBJ2-7 . TRBV24-1 . CATSDIGVLGEQYF TGTGCCACCAGTGATATCGGGGTCCTGGGCGAGCAGTACTTC
TRBJ1-5 . TRBV30 few CAWSVSNQPQHF TGTGCCTGGAGTGTTTCTAATCAGCCCCAGCATTTT
TRBJ1-1 TRBD1 TRBV3-1/TRBV3-2 many CASSQQGAAFF TGTGCCAGCAGCCAACAGGGGGCGGCTTTCTTT
TRBJ2-5 . TRBV11-2 . CASSLETSGIGTQYF TGTGCCAGCAGCTTAGAGACTAGTGGGATAGGGACCCAGTACTTC
TRBJ1-2 TRBD1 TRBV9 . CASSVAGTGWGYGYTF TGTGCCAGCAGCGTAGCTGGGACAGGGTGGGGCTATGGCTACACCTTC
TRBJ2-7 . TRBV5-1 once CASSLAPGSDEQYF TGCGCCAGCAGCTTGGCCCCAGGGTCGGACGAGCAGTACTTC
TRBJ1-1 TRBD1 TRBV7-7 once CASSPTGQGGLHTEAFF TGTGCTAGCAGCCCGACGGGACAGGGAGGTTTACACACTGAAGCTTTCTTT
TRBJ2-2 . TRBV6-6 . CASRWANGELFF TGTGCCAGCCGGTGGGCGAACGGAGAGCTGTTTTTT
TRBJ2-7 . TRBV6-1 . CASSESRGGYEQYF TGTGCCAGCAGTGAATCCAGAGGCGGCTACGAGCAGTACTTC
TRBJ2-3 TRBD2 TRBV7-3 . CASSILSGGSTDTQYF TGTGCCAGCAGCATACTTAGCGGGGGGAGCACAGATACGCAGTATTTT
TRBJ2-5 TRBD2 TRBV7-2 . CASSLEAGGQGTQYF TGTGCCAGCAGCTTAGAAGCGGGGGGCCAGGGGACCCAGTACTTC
TRBJ2-7 TRBD2 TRBV19 . CASSISASGFSYEQYF TGTGCCAGTAGTATCTCGGCTAGCGGGTTCTCCTACGAGCAGTACTTC
TRBJ2-7 . TRBV6-5 few CASGAPGDEQYF TGTGCCAGCGGGGCCCCAGGGGATGAGCAGTACTTC
TRBJ1-6 . TRBV7-9 . CASSLRATNSPLHF TGTGCCAGCAGCCTTCGAGCCACTAATTCACCCCTCCACTTT
TRBJ2-3 . TRBV3-1/TRBV3-2 once CASSHGTSTDTQYF TGTGCCAGCAGCCACGGGACTAGCACAGATACGCAGTATTTT
TRBJ2-3 TRBD2 TRBV9 . CASSLAGGADTQYF TGTGCCAGCAGTTTAGCGGGGGGTGCAGATACGCAGTATTTT
TRBJ1-2 . TRBV18 once CASSSAAGVEGYTF TGTGCCAGCTCATCCGCAGCAGGGGTGGAAGGCTACACCTTC
TRBJ2-1 TRBD2 TRBV5-4 . CASSLAAAGVPRSYNEQFF TGTGCCAGCAGCTTGGCAGCCGCGGGAGTACCAAGAAGCTACAATGAGCAGTTCTTC
TRBJ1-1 . TRBV19 . CASSSRGWNTEAFF TGTGCCAGTAGCAGTAGGGGGTGGAACACTGAAGCTTTCTTT
TRBJ2-1 TRBD2 TRBV4-1 . CASSQDRGGQNEQFF TGCGCCAGCAGCCAAGATCGGGGGGGGCAGAATGAGCAGTTCTTC
TRBJ1-3 . TRBV4-1 . CASSQDPGSAIYF TGCGCCAGCAGCCAAGATCCCGGTTCGGCCATATATTTT
TRBJ2-3 TRBD2 TRBV5-1 . CASSETGTSGPAGTDTQYF TGCGCCAGCAGCGAGACCGGGACTAGCGGGCCGGCGGGCACAGATACGCAGTATTTT
TRBJ1-1 . TRBV12-3/TRBV12-4 . CASSQTRGTEAFF TGTGCCAGCAGCCAGACCAGAGGGACTGAAGCTTTCTTT
TRBJ2-7 TRBD1 TRBV10-1 . CASSESGKGGRPYEQYF TGCGCCAGCAGTGAGTCAGGGAAAGGGGGCAGACCCTACGAGCAGTACTTC
TRBJ2-2 TRBD2 TRBV9 few CASSVTSDVAGELFF TGTGCCAGCAGCGTTACTAGCGATGTGGCCGGGGAGCTGTTTTTT